Listed below are T cell receptor beta chains from one sample, sequenced in a study of glioma-infiltrating T cells after dendritic cell vaccination. Here immunoSEQ multiplex PCR was the method, and the copy in TCRdb shows in-frame clones only, minus some. The table includes 75,000 to 95,000 clones, about nine tenths detected once. This material consisted of blood, taken after dendritic cell vaccination. These receptors were taken from a human donor with glioblastoma. Both conserved end residues are part of each CDR3. The D gene is left open where the match is weak. A clone size is listed for some rows: how often the clone was seen (once, few, many), or a class if it is expanded.

J gene | V gene | D gene | clone size | CDR3 DNA | CDR3 protein
TRBJ2-3 | TRBV30 | NA | NA | TGTGCCTGGAGGGAGCCCTCGGGGTTGGATACGCAGTATTTT | CAWREPSGLDTQYF
TRBJ1-2 | TRBV5-8 | NA | few | TGTGCCAGCAGGGTGTGGGGCGCGTATGGCTACACCTTC | CASRVWGAYGYTF
TRBJ2-5 | TRBV25-1 | NA | NA | TGTGCCAGCAGTGAAGGGGGCAGGGCCCTAGTAAAAGAGACCCAGTACTTC | CASSEGGRALVKETQYF
TRBJ2-5 | TRBV20-1 | NA | NA | TGCAGTGCTCCCTGGGGAGGGACCCAGTACTTC | CSAPWGGTQYF
TRBJ1-1 | TRBV7-2 | NA | NA | TGTGCCAGCAGCTTAGGGGGGCACACTGAAGCTTTCTTT | CASSLGGHTEAFF
TRBJ2-3 | TRBV7-7 | NA | few | TGTGCTAGCAGCACCCGTCCCGGAGATACGCAGTATTTT | CASSTRPGDTQYF
TRBJ2-5 | TRBV7-9 | TRBD2 | NA | TGTGCCAGCAGCTTCCACGGCGGGAGGGCCTTTGAGACCCAGTACTTC | CASSFHGGRAFETQYF
TRBJ1-2 | TRBV28 | NA | NA | TGTGCCAGCAGCGAGGGGGGGAGGGGAAACTATGGCTACACCTTC | CASSEGGRGNYGYTF
TRBJ2-7 | TRBV28 | NA | NA | TGTGCCAGCAGTTTAGAGTACGGGGACGAGCAGTACTTC | CASSLEYGDEQYF
TRBJ2-2 | TRBV2 | TRBD2 | NA | TGTGCCAGCAGGGAGACTAGCTCTTTCGGGGAGCTGTTTTTT | CASRETSSFGELFF
TRBJ1-5 | TRBV30 | NA | once | TGTGCCTGGAGTACAGGCGTTAATCGACCCCAGCATTTT | CAWSTGVNRPQHF
TRBJ2-2 | TRBV4-2 | TRBD2 | NA | TGTGCCAGCAGCCGATCAGCGGGGGTGAACACCGGGGAGCTGTTTTTT | CASSRSAGVNTGELFF
TRBJ2-1 | TRBV4-3 | TRBD2 | NA | TGCGCCAGCAGCCATTCTAGCGGAGACTACAATGAGCAGTTCTTC | CASSHSSGDYNEQFF
TRBJ1-5 | TRBV19 | NA | NA | TGTGCCAGTAGCCAGGGGTTGTACTATCAGCCCCAGCATTTT | CASSQGLYYQPQHF
TRBJ2-7 | TRBV7-9 | TRBD1 | NA | TGTGCCAGCAGCTGGACAGGGGGGCCCTACGAGCAGTACTTC | CASSWTGGPYEQYF
TRBJ1-1 | TRBV11-2 | TRBD1 | NA | TGTGCCAGCAGCTTAGGGCGACAGGGTGACACTGAAGCTTTCTTT | CASSLGRQGDTEAFF
TRBJ1-5 | TRBV9 | TRBD1 | NA | TGTGCCAGCAGCGTAGAGGGACAGTACAATCAGCCCCAGCATTTT | CASSVEGQYNQPQHF
TRBJ2-7 | TRBV25-1 | NA | NA | TGTGCCAGCAGTGAAGTGGGCCCGCTACGCGAGCAGTACTTC | CASSEVGPLREQYF
TRBJ1-1 | TRBV19 | NA | NA | TGTGCCAGTAGTATGTCTGGCCCTGAAGCTTTCTTT | CASSMSGPEAFF
TRBJ1-2 | TRBV19 | TRBD1 | NA | TGTGCCAGTAGTATTACCTCGACAGGGATCTATGGCTACACCTTC | CASSITSTGIYGYTF
TRBJ2-2 | TRBV7-9 | TRBD1 | NA | TGTGCCAGCAGCTCGGGACAGGGAAACACCGGGGAGCTGTTTTTT | CASSSGQGNTGELFF
TRBJ1-4 | TRBV5-1 | TRBD1 | NA | TGCGCCAGCAGCGAATTGACAGGGTCTTCAACTAATGAAAAACTGTTTTTT | CASSELTGSSTNEKLFF
TRBJ1-5 | TRBV19 | TRBD1 | once | TGTGCCAGTATGCTCGGGACAGACAGCCTTAGCAATCAGCCCCAGCATTTT | CASMLGTDSLSNQPQHF
TRBJ2-7 | TRBV6-5 | NA | NA | TGTGCCAGCAGTCCCACGAAATACTACGAGCAGTACTTC | CASSPTKYYEQYF
TRBJ2-5 | TRBV9 | TRBD1 | once | TGTGCCAGCAGCCCAGACAGGGGACGTGAGACCCAGTACTTC | CASSPDRGRETQYF
TRBJ2-7 | TRBV7-6 | NA | NA | TGTGCCAGCAGCTTAGTAGCCCACGAGCAGTACTTC | CASSLVAHEQYF
TRBJ1-2 | TRBV5-6 | TRBD1 | once | TGTGCCAGCAGCTTGGGGGACAGGCTCTATGGCTACACCTTC | CASSLGDRLYGYTF
TRBJ2-3 | TRBV13 | NA | NA | TGTGCCAGCAGCTCCTCAGGGGAGGGGAATACGCAGTATTTT | CASSSSGEGNTQYF
TRBJ2-6 | TRBV5-1 | NA | once | TGCGCCAGCAGCTTGGATGAGAGCTCCGGGGCCAACGTCCTGACTTTC | CASSLDESSGANVLTF
TRBJ2-7 | TRBV6-5 | NA | NA | TGTGCCAGCAGGCCAGACAGATACGAGCAGTACTTC | CASRPDRYEQYF
TRBJ2-1 | TRBV7-6 | NA | NA | TGTGCCAGCTCCGGAGGGGGGGTCTACAATGAGCAGTTCTTC | CASSGGGVYNEQFF
TRBJ2-1 | TRBV7-2 | TRBD2 | NA | TGTGCCAGCAAACTAGCGGGGGGACTCATTGAGCAGTTCTTC | CASKLAGGLIEQFF
TRBJ1-2 | TRBV7-2 | TRBD1 | NA | TGTGCCAGCATCGTCCTCGGGACAGGGAACTATGGCTACACCTTC | CASIVLGTGNYGYTF
TRBJ2-3 | TRBV7-2 | TRBD2 | NA | TGTGCCAGCAGCCTCCGGTTTAGCGGGATCTATCGCACAGATACGCAGTATTTT | CASSLRFSGIYRTDTQYF
TRBJ2-3 | TRBV10-3 | NA | NA | TGTGCCATCAAGATAAGGACAGAGGCCACAGATACGCAGTATTTT | CAIKIRTEATDTQYF
TRBJ1-1 | TRBV18 | NA | NA | TGTGCCAGCTCACCCCCGGGTGGTCCGGACACTGAAGCTTTCTTT | CASSPPGGPDTEAFF
TRBJ2-2 | TRBV15 | TRBD2 | NA | TGTGCCACCAGCCCCAACCCGCTAGCGGGGAACACCGGGGAGCTGTTTTTT | CATSPNPLAGNTGELFF
TRBJ2-1 | TRBV21-1 | NA | NA | TGTGCCAGACCCAACAAGACAAGCTCCTACAATGAGCAGTTCTTC | CARPNKTSSYNEQFF
TRBJ1-2 | TRBV5-1 | NA | NA | TGCGCCAGCAGAGACGGAGGGGACGCTGGCTACACCTTC | CASRDGGDAGYTF
TRBJ1-1 | TRBV5-1 | NA | NA | TGCGCCAGCAGCTTAGGTCAGACTTCGGGTGAAGCTTTCTTT | CASSLGQTSGEAFF
TRBJ2-7 | TRBV19 | NA | few | TGTGCCAGTAGTCCCGGACTGGGGAACGACTACGAGCAGTACTTC | CASSPGLGNDYEQYF
TRBJ1-5 | TRBV4-1 | NA | NA | TGCGCCAGCAGCCTCCTCTTGGGGGGAAATCAGCCCCAGCATTTT | CASSLLLGGNQPQHF
TRBJ1-6 | TRBV5-1 | NA | NA | TGCGCCAGCAGCGACGACGGACTTACTTCACCCCTCCACTTT | CASSDDGLTSPLHF
TRBJ1-3 | TRBV11-2 | TRBD1 | NA | TGTGCCAGCAGCTTTACCCAGGACAGGGCGGGAAACACCATATATTTT | CASSFTQDRAGNTIYF
TRBJ2-2 | TRBV29-1 | TRBD1 | NA | TGCAGCGTCATGGGGGGGACAGGGGGTAACACCGGGGAGCTGTTTTTT | CSVMGGTGGNTGELFF
TRBJ1-5 | TRBV2 | NA | NA | TGTGCCAGCAACTTAGACCGGGTTGGGCCCCAGCATTTT | CASNLDRVGPQHF
TRBJ1-6 | TRBV5-1 | TRBD1 | once | TGCGCCAGCAGCTTGGAGGACAGGGGTAATTCACCCCTCCACTTT | CASSLEDRGNSPLHF
TRBJ1-1 | TRBV6-1 | TRBD1 | NA | TGTGCCAGCAGTGACAACAGGGGGACGAACACTGAAGCTTTCTTT | CASSDNRGTNTEAFF
TRBJ2-3 | TRBV28 | NA | NA | TGTGCCAGCACGCGGACACTCAGCACAGATACGCAGTATTTT | CASTRTLSTDTQYF
TRBJ1-5 | TRBV6-1 | TRBD1 | NA | TGTGCCAGCAGTGAGAACAGGGGAAGTCAGCCCCAGCATTTT | CASSENRGSQPQHF
TRBJ1-2 | TRBV2 | NA | NA | TGTGCCAGCAGCGGACAGACCTATGGCTACACCTTC | CASSGQTYGYTF
TRBJ1-2 | TRBV6-5 | TRBD1 | NA | TGTGCCAGCAGTCCCGACAGGGGAAGAGGCTACACCTTC | CASSPDRGRGYTF
TRBJ2-7 | TRBV9 | TRBD1 | NA | TGTGCCAGCAGCGTAGGTGGGTTGGGGACAGGGGGTACCAACCTAGGCGAGCAGTACTTC | CASSVGGLGTGGTNLGEQYF
TRBJ2-1 | TRBV11-3 | TRBD2 | NA | TGTGCCAGCAGCTTAGGACTAGCGGGGGACAATGAGCAGTTCTTC | CASSLGLAGDNEQFF
TRBJ1-4 | TRBV10-3 | TRBD1 | NA | TGTGCCACCACGACAGGGTCTAATGAAAAACTGTTTTTT | CATTTGSNEKLFF